Below are 10 T cell receptor beta chains sequenced from a single sample in a study of T cells after yellow fever vaccination (dated by TCRdb to the late 2010s). Reading the label with the study, this specimen's treatment or condition is: live attenuated yellow fever vaccine strain. The library was made by 5' RACE. Sequencing relied on an Illumina NovaSeq 6000. The raw public reads went through TCRdb reprocessing: fastp at Q25, MiXCR clone calling, in-frame beta chains kept. Rows merge per CDR3 protein into single entries with the most common DNA and genes. The sample table lists approximately 260,000 distinct CDR3 sequences, roughly 5.6% of them with a count of one. More than 3% of the sample goes to the ten largest clones. Source: CD4+ T cells sorted from PBMCs, taken on the day of the yellow fever booster vaccination. Receptors originate from a man between 18 and 29 years old who received the YFV17D yellow fever vaccine.

This clonotype was seen a handful of times. The rearrangement uses TRBV7-2 and TRBJ1-5; D unresolved. V lost 3 bases and J lost 6, with 9 bases in between. Germline CDR1 is SGHTA and CDR2 is FQGNSA. The CDR3 extends over 13 amino acids. The CDR3 bases are TGTGCCAGCAGCTTGAGTGGTGCTCAGCCCCAGCATTTT. Amino acids: CASSLSGAQPQHF. The entire variable domain, with the rest obtained from reference TRBV7-2 and TRBJ1-5, is as follows: GAGVSQSPSNKVTEKGKDVELRCDPISGHTALYWYRQSLGQGLEFLIYFQGNSAPDKSGLPSDRFSAERTGGSVSTLTIQRTQQEDSAVYLCASSLSGAQPQHFGDGTRLSIL.

The V gene is TRBV4-2, the J gene TRBJ1-2, with D possibly being TRBD1 (6 bases). Germline CDR1 and CDR2: LGHNA and YNFKEQ. The CDR3 has 19 amino acids. V dropped 1 base and J dropped 3 bases, with 24 bases sitting between them. The CDR3 bases are TGTGCCAGCAGCCAAGGGGCCTCGGAGACCTTAGGGGGGTACTATGGCTACACCTTC. This sequence encodes CASSQGASETLGGYYGYTF.

There are a few counts of this clonotype. The chain links TRBV6-6 to TRBJ2-7, with a weak D call TRBD1 (6 bases). V was pared by 6 bases and J by 2 bases, with 11 bases between. Per the germline V gene, CDR1 is MNHNY and CDR2 is SVGAGI (reference sequence). The CDR3 loop spans 13 amino acids. The CDR3 DNA sequence: TGTGCCAGCAGCGCGGACAGCCCCTACGAGCAGTACTTC. Amino acid sequence: CASSADSPYEQYF.

The chain couples TRBV12-5 to TRBJ1-5, with a tentative D call TRBD1 (6 bases). Germline lookup yields CDR1 LGHNT and CDR2 FRNRAP. The CDR3 is made up of 15 amino acids. The V end lost 7 bases, the J end lost 1 base, and 14 bases lay between the germline ends. CDR3 loop: CASDLQGGSNQPQHF. DNA of the CDR3: TGTGCTAGTGACCTACAGGGAGGGAGCAATCAGCCCCAGCATTTT.

The rearrangement joins TRBV6-6 to TRBJ2-7; possible D gene TRBD1, 7 bases. In germline, CDR1 is MNHNY, CDR2 SVGAGI (reference sequence). The CDR3 has 15 residues. V lost 4 bases to trimming and J lost 2 bases, with 15 bases between them. The CDR3: CASSSTTGRTYEQYF. DNA of the CDR3: TGTGCCAGCAGTTCCACGACAGGGAGGACCTACGAGCAGTACTTC.

The rearrangement joins TRBV7-9 to TRBJ2-3, with D possibly being TRBD1 (6 bases). The CDR3 loop spans 17 amino acids. Between the trimmed V and J ends, which lost 6 bases and 4 bases, there was a span of 23 bases. CDR1 SEHNR and CDR2 FQNEAQ come from the germline V gene (reference sequence). This chain's CDR3 is CASSFYTGSGDADTQYF. CDR3 nucleotide sequence: TGTGCCAGCAGTTTTTACACAGGGAGTGGAGATGCAGATACGCAGTATTTT.

This sequence joins TRBV28 and TRBJ1-4; a possible D gene is TRBD1 (6 bases). V was shortened by 3 bases and J by 10 bases, with 12 bases between the two germline ends. The germline CDR1 and CDR2 sequences are MDHEN and SYDVKM. The CDR3 totals 13 residues. The CDR3 sequence: CASSFEGGGKLFF. CDR3 nucleotide sequence: TGTGCCAGCAGTTTCGAGGGGGGAGGAAAACTGTTTTTT.

This clonotype was counted many times. The chain combines TRBV2 with TRBJ2-5, with D perhaps matching TRBD1 (6 bases). The germline V gene has CDR1 SNHLY and CDR2 FYNNEI. This CDR3 is 12 amino acids long. V gave up 10 bases and J gave up 5 bases, with 14 bases separating them. The CDR3 is CATWGLGETQYF. For the CDR3, the DNA is TGTGCCACCTGGGGGCTAGGGGAGACCCAGTACTTC. Complete variable domain (other parts from reference TRBV2 and TRBJ2-5): EPEVTQTPSHQVTQMGQEVILRCVPISNHLYFYWYRQILGQKVEFLVSFYNNEISEKSEIFDDQFSVERPDGSNFTLKIRSTKLEDSAMYFCATWGLGETQYFGPGTRLLVL.

This clonotype was detected many times. This chain links TRBV7-3 with TRBJ1-1; D unresolved. V was cut by 10 bases and J by 0 bases, with 9 bases left in between. This CDR3 contains 12 residues. Germline V gives CDR1 SGHTA, CDR2 FQGTGA. This CDR3 reads CATGEMNTEAFF. Written as DNA, the CDR3 is TGTGCCACCGGGGAGATGAACACTGAAGCTTTCTTT.

This clonotype came up a few times. This chain joins TRBV12-3 or TRBV12-4 and TRBJ2-7; D not certain. CDR3 length: 15 amino acids. V lost 6 bases to trimming and J lost 0 bases, with 15 bases between them. The CDR3 DNA sequence: TGTGCCAGCAGCAGGAGTCCGGATCCCTCCTACGAGCAGTACTTC. It encodes CASSRSPDPSYEQYF.